This T cell receptor beta chain comes out of a study of blood T cell repertoires in COVID-19 (TCRdb year 2020). For the wider study: The collaborator samples originated in the United States, Italy and Spain and spanned the acute and convalescent phases of COVID-19. Samples came from the ongoing ImmuneRACE study (first 160 participants) plus 1,254 subjects from 6 global collaborators. The dataset comprised deeply sampled blood TCRbeta repertoires from subjects exposed to, actively infected with, or recovered from COVID-19. The sample metadata nearly always contained a de-identified subject ID, COVID-19 status, age in years and sex. The material from the prospective study consisted of cDNA or gDNA derived from T cells, B-cell-depleted T cells, or PBMCs. The repertoires were made available in a free public database intended to serve as a resource for research on the immune response to SARS-CoV-2. HLA class I and class II types, where available, came from metadata supplied by the sample provider rather than from assay-based typing.

TCRbeta CDR3 regions were amplified from genomic DNA using the immunoSEQ Assay, a bias-controlled multiplex PCR. In the authors' own workflow: The number of nucleated cells in each sample was estimated from the amplification of reference gene primers within the assay. Sequence reads were collapsed and filtered to measure the absolute abundance of every unique TCRbeta CDR3 rearrangement. For each sample, productive Simpson clonality was calculated as the square root of Simpson's diversity index over productive rearrangements. TCRdb re-hosts the immuneACCESS table, in-frame sequences only. Its copies lack some clones; in the studies checked, an unresolved V gene accounts for under half of them, and the cause for the rest is not known. From that table come the V and J calls and clone size; the DNA was used to work out D and trimming. The sample table contains roughly 22,000 clones; only one count was recorded for 92% of them. The biggest ten clones account for around 30% of the sample.

Summary of the overall study and its limitations: Clinical and demographic metadata were provided uncurated, with the amount varying by source and participant.

The CDR3 goes from the cysteine to the phenylalanine over 15 residues. Only CDR3 DNA is held: 45 bases, read in frame from base 1. CDR1 and CDR2 are drawn from the germline V gene: SGHTA, FQGNSA. V is trimmed back by 5 bases and J by 6 bases, and the junction contains 10 bases that no gene match accounts for. With regard to this clone: Its antigen has not been determined. No base qualities exist here, and no much larger clone lies one base off it.

The collaborating institutions used their own protocols to collect whole blood in K2EDTA tubes. Collaborator samples were shipped for TCRbeta analysis as frozen whole blood, isolated PBMCs, or DNA extracted from either sample type. Material: peripheral blood. The chain couples TRBV7-2 to TRBJ1-5; TRBD1 fits 7 bases in the junction. The receptor's source is a man in his 70s with active COVID-19. CDR3 protein: CASSRGQRRGQPQHF. The nucleotide sequence reads as follows: TGTGCCAGCAGCAGGGGACAGCGGCGGGGTCAGCCCCAGCATTTT.